This record concerns one TCR beta chain sequence. The data were taken from a study of brain T cells in children with intractable seizures. The method was immunoSEQ multiplex PCR; TCRdb's version includes in-frame clones alone and lacks a portion of them. The sample yields under 150,000 clones, approximately 94% seen once. The V segment lost 1 base and the J segment 5 bases; nucleotides outside the gene matches: 6. CDR3 length: 15 residues. The germline V gene encodes CDR1 LGHNA and CDR2 YNFKEQ. Sequencing was limited to surgery cases with top T cell transcript signatures in brain tissue. This clonotype was obtained from a boy younger than two with hemimegalencephaly and intractable seizures. The chain has TRBV4-2 and TRBJ1-2, with 8 bases that match TRBD1. Material: peripheral blood, obtained at surgery. The DNA of the CDR3 is TGTGCCAGCAGCCAAGTACCCGGGACAGGATATGGCTACACCTTC. Protein: CASSQVPGTGYGYTF.